This T cell receptor beta chain derives from a study of blood T cell repertoires in COVID-19. Looking at the study overall: PBMCs, B-cell-depleted T cells, or T cells were the source of the cDNA or gDNA that made up the material.

Assignments of participants to cohorts depended upon their own reported clinical history. Generated by immunoSEQ multiplex PCR, the TCRdb table keeps only in-frame clones and is missing some. The sample holds 190,000 or so clones, roughly 80% seen once. The CDR3 spans 16 residues. V lost 5 bases, J lost 6 bases, and 15 bases stayed unmatched. Germline lookup yields CDR1 MNHEY and CDR2 SVGEGT. The chain links TRBV6-2 or TRBV6-3 to TRBJ2-7; 8 nucleotides align to TRBD2. The receptor comes from a man in his forties who had recovered from COVID-19. Sequencing was done on a sample of PBMCs or T cells enriched from blood (not recorded which). The CDR3 sequence is CASSPPGARGALEQYF. As DNA, the CDR3 is TGTGCCAGCAGTCCCCCGGGGGCGCGGGGGGCCCTCGAGCAGTACTTC.